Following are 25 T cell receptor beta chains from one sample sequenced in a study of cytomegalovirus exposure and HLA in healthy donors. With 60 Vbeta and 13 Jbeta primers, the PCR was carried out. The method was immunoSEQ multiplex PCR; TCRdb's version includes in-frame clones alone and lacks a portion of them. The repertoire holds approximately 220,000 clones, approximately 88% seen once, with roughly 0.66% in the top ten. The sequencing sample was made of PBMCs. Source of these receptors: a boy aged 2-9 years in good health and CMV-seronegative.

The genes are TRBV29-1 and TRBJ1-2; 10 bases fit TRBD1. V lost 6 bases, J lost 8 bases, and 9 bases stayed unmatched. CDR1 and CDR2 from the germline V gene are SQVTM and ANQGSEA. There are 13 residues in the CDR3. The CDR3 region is CSVRSGTGAGYTF. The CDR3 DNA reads TGCAGCGTGCGGTCCGGGACAGGGGCCGGCTACACCTTC.

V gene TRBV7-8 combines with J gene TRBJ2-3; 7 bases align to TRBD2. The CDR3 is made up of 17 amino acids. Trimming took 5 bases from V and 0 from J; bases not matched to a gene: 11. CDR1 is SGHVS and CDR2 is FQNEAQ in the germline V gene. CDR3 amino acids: CASSGPLLASSTDTQYF. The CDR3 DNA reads TGTGCCAGCAGCGGCCCTTTACTAGCGTCTAGCACAGATACGCAGTATTTT. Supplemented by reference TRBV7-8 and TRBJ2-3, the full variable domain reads GAGVSQSPRYKVAKRGQDVALRCDPISGHVSLFWYQQALGQGPEFLTYFQNEAQLDKSGLPSDRFFAERPEGSVSTLKIQRTQQEDSAVYLCASSGPLLASSTDTQYFGPGTRLTVL.

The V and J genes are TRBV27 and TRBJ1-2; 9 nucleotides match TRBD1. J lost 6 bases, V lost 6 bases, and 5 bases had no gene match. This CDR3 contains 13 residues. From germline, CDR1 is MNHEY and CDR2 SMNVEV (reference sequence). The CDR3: CASSLQGADGYTF. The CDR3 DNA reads TGTGCCAGCAGCCTACAGGGGGCTGATGGCTACACCTTC.

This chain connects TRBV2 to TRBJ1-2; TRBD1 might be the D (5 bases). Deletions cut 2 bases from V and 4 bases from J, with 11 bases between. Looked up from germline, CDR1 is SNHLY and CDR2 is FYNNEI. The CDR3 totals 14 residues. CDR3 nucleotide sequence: TGTGCCAGCAGTGAAAACGCAGGGCGCTATGGCTACACCTTC. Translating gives CASSENAGRYGYTF.

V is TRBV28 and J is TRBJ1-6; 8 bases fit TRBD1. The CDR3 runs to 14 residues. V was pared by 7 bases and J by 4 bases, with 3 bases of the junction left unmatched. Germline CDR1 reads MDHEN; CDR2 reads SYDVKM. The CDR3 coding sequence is TGTGCCAGCAACCGACAGGGGTATAATTCACCCCTCCACTTT. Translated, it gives CASNRQGYNSPLHF.

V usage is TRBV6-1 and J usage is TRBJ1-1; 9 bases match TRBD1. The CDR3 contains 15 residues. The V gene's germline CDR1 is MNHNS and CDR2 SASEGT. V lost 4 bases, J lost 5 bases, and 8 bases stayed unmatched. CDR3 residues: CASSGTGTGRTEAFF. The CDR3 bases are TGTGCCAGCAGTGGAACCGGGACAGGGCGAACTGAAGCTTTCTTT.

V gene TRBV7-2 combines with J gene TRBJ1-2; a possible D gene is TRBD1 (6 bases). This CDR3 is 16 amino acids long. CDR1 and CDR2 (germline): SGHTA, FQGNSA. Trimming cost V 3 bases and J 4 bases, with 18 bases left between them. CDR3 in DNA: TGTGCCAGCAGCTTGGCGCGACAGGCGAGGGGCTATGGCTACACCTTC. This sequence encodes CASSLARQARGYGYTF.

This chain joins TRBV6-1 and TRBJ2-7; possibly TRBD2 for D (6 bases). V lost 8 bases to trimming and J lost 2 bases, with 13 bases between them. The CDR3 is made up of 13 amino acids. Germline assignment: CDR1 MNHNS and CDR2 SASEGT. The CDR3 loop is CASEPTSPYEQYF. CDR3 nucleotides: TGTGCCAGCGAACCCACTAGCCCCTACGAGCAGTACTTC.

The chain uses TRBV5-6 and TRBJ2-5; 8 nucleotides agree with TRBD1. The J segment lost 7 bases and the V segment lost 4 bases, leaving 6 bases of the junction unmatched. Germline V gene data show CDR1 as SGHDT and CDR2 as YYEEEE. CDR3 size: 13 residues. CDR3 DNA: TGTGCCAGCAGCCGTGGACAGGGCGTGACCCAGTACTTC. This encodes CASSRGQGVTQYF.

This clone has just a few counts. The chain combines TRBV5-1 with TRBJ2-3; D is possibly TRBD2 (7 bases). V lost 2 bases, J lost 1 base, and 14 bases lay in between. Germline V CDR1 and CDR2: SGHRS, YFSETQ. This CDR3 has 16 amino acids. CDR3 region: CASSLGGGPRTDTQYF. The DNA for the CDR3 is TGCGCCAGCAGCTTAGGGGGGGGGCCCCGCACAGATACGCAGTATTTT. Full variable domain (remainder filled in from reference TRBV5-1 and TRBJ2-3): KAGVTQTPRYLIKTRGQQVTLSCSPISGHRSVSWYQQTPGQGLQFLFEYFSETQRNKGNFPGRFSGRQFSNSRSEMNVSTLELGDSALYLCASSLGGGPRTDTQYFGPGTRLTVL.

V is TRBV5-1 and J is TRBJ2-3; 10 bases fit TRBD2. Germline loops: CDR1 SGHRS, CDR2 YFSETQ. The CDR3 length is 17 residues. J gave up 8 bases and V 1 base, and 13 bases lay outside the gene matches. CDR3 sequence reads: CASSLPSSGRKGVTQYF. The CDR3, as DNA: TGCGCCAGCAGCTTGCCATCTAGCGGGAGAAAGGGAGTTACGCAGTATTTT.

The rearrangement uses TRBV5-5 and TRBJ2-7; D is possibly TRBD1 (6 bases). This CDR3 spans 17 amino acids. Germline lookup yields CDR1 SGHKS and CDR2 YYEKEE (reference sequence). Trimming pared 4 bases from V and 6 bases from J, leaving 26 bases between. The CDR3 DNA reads TGTGCCAGCAGCGCCTCGGGACACTCCGAATCGACCGGCGAGCAGTACTTC. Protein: CASSASGHSESTGEQYF. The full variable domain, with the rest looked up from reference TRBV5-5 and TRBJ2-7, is DAGVTQSPTHLIKTRGQQVTLRCSPISGHKSVSWYQQVLGQGPQFIFQYYEKEERGRGNFPDRFSARQFPNYSSELNVNALLLGDSALYLCASSASGHSESTGEQYFGPGTRLTVT.

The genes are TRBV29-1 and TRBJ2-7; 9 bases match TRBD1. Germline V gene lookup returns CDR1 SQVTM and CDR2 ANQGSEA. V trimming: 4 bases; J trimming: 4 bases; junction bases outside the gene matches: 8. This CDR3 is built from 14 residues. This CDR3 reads CSVVPATGGYEQYF. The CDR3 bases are TGCAGCGTTGTACCTGCGACAGGGGGATACGAGCAGTACTTC.

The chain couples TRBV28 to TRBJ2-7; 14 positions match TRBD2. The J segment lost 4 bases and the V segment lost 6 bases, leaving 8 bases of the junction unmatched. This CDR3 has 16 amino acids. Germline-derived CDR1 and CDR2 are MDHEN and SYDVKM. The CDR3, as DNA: TGTGCCAGCAGGCTGGGACGGACTAGCGGGAGGTACGAGCAGTACTTC. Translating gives CASRLGRTSGRYEQYF. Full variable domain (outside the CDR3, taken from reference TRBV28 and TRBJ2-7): DVKVTQSSRYLVKRTGEKVFLECVQDMDHENMFWYRQDPGLGLRLIYFSYDVKMKEKGDIPEGYSVSREKKERFSLILESASTNQTSMYLCASRLGRTSGRYEQYFGPGTRLTVT.

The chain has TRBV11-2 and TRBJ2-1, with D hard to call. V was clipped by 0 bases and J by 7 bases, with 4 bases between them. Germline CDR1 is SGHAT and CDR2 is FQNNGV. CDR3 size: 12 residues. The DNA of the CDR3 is TGTGCCAGCAGCTTAGAACGGAATGAGCAGTTCTTC. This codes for CASSLERNEQFF.

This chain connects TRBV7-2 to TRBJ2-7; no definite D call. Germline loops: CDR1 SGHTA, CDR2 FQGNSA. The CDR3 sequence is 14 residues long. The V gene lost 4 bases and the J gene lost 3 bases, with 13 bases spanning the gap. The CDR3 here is CASSYVTEYYEQYF. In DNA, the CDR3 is TGTGCCAGCAGCTACGTAACAGAATACTACGAGCAGTACTTC.

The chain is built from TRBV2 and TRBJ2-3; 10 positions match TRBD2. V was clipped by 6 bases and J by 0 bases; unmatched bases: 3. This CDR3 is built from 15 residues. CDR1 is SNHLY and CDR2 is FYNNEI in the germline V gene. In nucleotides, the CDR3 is TGTGCCAGCAGACAGCGGGAGGGTAGCACAGATACGCAGTATTTT. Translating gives CASRQREGSTDTQYF. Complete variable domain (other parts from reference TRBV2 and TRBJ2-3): EPEVTQTPSHQVTQMGQEVILRCVPISNHLYFYWYRQILGQKVEFLVSFYNNEISEKSEIFDDQFSVERPDGSNFTLKIRSTKLEDSAMYFCASRQREGSTDTQYFGPGTRLTVL.

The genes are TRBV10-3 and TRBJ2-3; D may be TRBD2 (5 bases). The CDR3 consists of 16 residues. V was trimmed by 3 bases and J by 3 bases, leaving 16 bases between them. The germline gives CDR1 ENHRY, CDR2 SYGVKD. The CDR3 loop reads CAISEGSGFLTDTQYF. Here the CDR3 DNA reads TGTGCCATCAGTGAAGGGTCGGGGTTCCTGACAGATACGCAGTATTTT.

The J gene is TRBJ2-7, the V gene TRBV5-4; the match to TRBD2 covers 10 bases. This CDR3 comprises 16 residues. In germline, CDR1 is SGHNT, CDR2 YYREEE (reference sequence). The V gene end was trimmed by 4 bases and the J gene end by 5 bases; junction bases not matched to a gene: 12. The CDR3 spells CASSPPSGGAGNEQYF. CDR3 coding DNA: TGTGCCAGCAGCCCACCGAGCGGGGGGGCTGGGAACGAGCAGTACTTC.

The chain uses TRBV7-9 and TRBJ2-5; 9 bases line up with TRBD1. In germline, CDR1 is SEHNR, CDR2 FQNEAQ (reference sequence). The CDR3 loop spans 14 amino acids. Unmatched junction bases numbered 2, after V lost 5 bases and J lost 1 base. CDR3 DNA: TGTGCCAGCAGCCCGGGACAGGGCCAAGAGACCCAGTACTTC. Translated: CASSPGQGQETQYF.

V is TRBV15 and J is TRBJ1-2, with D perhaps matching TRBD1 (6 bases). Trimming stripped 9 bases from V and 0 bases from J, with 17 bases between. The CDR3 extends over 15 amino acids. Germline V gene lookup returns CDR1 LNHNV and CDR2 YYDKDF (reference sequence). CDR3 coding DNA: TGTGCCACTCGGACAGAGTCCGATACTAACTATGGCTACACCTTC. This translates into CATRTESDTNYGYTF. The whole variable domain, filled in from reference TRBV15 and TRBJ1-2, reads DAMVIQNPRYQVTQFGKPVTLSCSQTLNHNVMYWYQQKSSQAPKLLFHYYDKDFNNEADTPDNFQSRRPNTSFCFLDIRSPGLGDTAMYLCATRTESDTNYGYTFGSGTRLTVV.

As DNA, the CDR3 is TGTGCCAGCAGTTACTCGATAACTAGCGGCCAAGAGACCCAGTACTTC. It codes for CASSYSITSGQETQYF. The gene calls are TRBV6-5 and TRBJ2-5; the match to TRBD2 covers 8 bases. The germline V gene encodes CDR1 MNHEY and CDR2 SVGAGI. The length of the CDR3 is 16 residues. The junction had 4 bases not matched to a gene; V was cut back by 0 bases and J by 1 base.

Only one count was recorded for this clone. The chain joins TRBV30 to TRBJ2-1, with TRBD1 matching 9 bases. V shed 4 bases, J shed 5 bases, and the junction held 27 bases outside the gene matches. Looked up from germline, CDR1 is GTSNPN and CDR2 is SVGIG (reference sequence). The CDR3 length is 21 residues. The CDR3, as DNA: TGTGCCTGGACTAGATCAGTCTGGACAGGGGAGCGGGGATACCCTAACAATGAGCAGTTCTTC. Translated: CAWTRSVWTGERGYPNNEQFF.

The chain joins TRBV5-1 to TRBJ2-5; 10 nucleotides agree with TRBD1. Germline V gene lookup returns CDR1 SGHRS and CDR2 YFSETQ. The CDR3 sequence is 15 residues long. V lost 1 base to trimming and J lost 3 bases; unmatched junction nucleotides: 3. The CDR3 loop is CASSLSGTGEETQYF. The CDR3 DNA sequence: TGCGCCAGCAGCTTGTCCGGGACAGGGGAAGAGACCCAGTACTTC.

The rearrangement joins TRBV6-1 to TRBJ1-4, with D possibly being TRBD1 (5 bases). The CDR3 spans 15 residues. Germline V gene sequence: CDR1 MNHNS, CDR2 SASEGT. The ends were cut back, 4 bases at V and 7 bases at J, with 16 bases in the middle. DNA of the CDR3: TGTGCCAGCAGTGTAGGGGTTCGCACCATTGAAAAACTGTTTTTT. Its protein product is CASSVGVRTIEKLFF.